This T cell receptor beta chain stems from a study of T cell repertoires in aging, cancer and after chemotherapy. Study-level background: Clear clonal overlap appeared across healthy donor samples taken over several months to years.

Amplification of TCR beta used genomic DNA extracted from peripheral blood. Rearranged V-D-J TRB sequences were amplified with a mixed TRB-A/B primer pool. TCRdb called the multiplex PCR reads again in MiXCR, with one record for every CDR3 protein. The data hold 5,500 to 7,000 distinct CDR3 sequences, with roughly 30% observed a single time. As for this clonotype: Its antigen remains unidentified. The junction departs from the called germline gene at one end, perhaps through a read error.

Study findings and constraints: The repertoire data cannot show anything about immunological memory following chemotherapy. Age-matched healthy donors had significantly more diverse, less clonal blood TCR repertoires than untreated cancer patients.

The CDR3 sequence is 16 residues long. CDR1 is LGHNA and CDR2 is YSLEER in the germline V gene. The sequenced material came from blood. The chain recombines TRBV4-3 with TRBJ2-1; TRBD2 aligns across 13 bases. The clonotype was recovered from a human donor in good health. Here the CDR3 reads CASSQRLAGGYNEQFF. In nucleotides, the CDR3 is TGTGCCAGCAGCCAACGACTAGCGGGAGGATACAATGAGCAGTTCTTC.